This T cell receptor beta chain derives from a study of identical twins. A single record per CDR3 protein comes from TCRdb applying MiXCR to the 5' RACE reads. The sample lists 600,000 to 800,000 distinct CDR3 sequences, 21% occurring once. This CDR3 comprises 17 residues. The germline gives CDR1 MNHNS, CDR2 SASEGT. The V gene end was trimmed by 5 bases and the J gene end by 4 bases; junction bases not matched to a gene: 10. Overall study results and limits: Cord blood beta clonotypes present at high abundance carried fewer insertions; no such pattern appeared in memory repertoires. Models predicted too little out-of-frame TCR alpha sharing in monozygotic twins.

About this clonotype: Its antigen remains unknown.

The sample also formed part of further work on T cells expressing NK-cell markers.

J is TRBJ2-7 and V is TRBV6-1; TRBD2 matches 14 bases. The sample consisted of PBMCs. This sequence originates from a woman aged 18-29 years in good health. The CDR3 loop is CASSKGTSGGPLYEQYF. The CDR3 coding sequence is TGTGCCAGCAGTAAAGGGACTAGCGGGGGCCCTCTATACGAGCAGTACTTC.